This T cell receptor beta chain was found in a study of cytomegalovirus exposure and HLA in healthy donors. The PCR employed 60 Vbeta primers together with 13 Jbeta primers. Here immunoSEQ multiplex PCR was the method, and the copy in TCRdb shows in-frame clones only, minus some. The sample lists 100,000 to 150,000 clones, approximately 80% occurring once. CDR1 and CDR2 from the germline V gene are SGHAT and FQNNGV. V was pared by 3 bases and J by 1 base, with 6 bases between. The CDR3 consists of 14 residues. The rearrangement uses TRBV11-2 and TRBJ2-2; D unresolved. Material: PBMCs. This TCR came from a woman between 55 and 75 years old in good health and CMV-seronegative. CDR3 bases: TGTGCCAGCAGCTTCAGTCTGAACACCGGGGAGCTGTTTTTT. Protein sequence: CASSFSLNTGELFF.